The next 19 T cell receptor beta chains were all read from a single sample in a study of shared clonotypes between healthy human individuals. This table comes from immunoSEQ multiplex PCR, and its TCRdb copy is limited to in-frame clones, with some not included. The sample has around 2,000,000 clones; 90% to 95% are singletons. The specimen was naive CD4+ T cells sorted from blood. Subset reported: CD45RA+ positively selected. The source is a man aged 18 to 29 in good health.

V usage is TRBV11-2 and J usage is TRBJ1-6; 8 bases are shared with TRBD1. V lost 1 base, J lost 10 bases, and 9 bases stayed unmatched. Germline loops: CDR1 SGHAT, CDR2 FQNNGV. This CDR3 is built from 16 residues. This CDR3 reads CASSLAPTGVRSPLHF. The CDR3 coding sequence is TGTGCCAGCAGCTTAGCCCCGACAGGGGTCAGGTCACCCCTCCACTTT. Combining the CDR3 with reference TRBV11-2 and TRBJ1-6 gives the whole variable domain EAGVAQSPRYKIIEKRQSVAFWCNPISGHATLYWYQQILGQGPKLLIQFQNNGVVDDSQLPKDRFSAERLKGVDSTLKIQPAKLEDSAVYLCASSLAPTGVRSPLHFGNGTRLTVT.

The CDR3 DNA reads TGCGCCAGCAGCTACCCGCCGGGACAGGGATCGGAGACCCAGTACTTC. This sequence encodes CASSYPPGQGSETQYF. The gene calls are TRBV5-1 and TRBJ2-5, with 9 bases identical to TRBD1. Germline values: CDR1 SGHRS, CDR2 YFSETQ. The V and J ends lost 3 bases and 5 bases, in that order; junction bases with no gene match: 11. The CDR3 runs 16 residues.

This clone is a singleton in its sample. The chain links TRBV28 to TRBJ1-2, with TRBD1 as a possible D gene (5 bases). CDR3 length: 11 residues. CDR1 and CDR2 from the germline V gene are MDHEN and SYDVKM. V was pared by 10 bases and J by 7 bases, with 13 bases between. For the CDR3, the DNA is TGTGCCACTAGGGACCCTACTGGCTACACCTTC. Protein product: CATRDPTGYTF.

The chain uses TRBV7-2 and TRBJ1-5; 8 bases map to TRBD1. Germline V gene data show CDR1 as SGHTA and CDR2 as FQGNSA. This CDR3 has 16 residues. With 3 bases clipped from V and 2 bases from J, the junction kept 6 bases outside the gene matches. Written as DNA, the CDR3 is TGTGCCAGCAGCTTGACAGGGGTCTTGGGCAATCAGCCCCAGCATTTT. It encodes CASSLTGVLGNQPQHF. Combining the CDR3 with reference TRBV7-2 and TRBJ1-5 gives the whole variable domain GAGVSQSPSNKVTEKGKDVELRCDPISGHTALYWYRQSLGQGLEFLIYFQGNSAPDKSGLPSDRFSAERTGGSVSTLTIQRTQQEDSAVYLCASSLTGVLGNQPQHFGDGTRLSIL.

The CDR3 coding sequence is TGTGCCAGCAGTGCCGGGACAGTCCCAACTGAAGCTTTCTTT. This encodes CASSAGTVPTEAFF. The chain links TRBV6-6 to TRBJ1-1, with 7 positions matching TRBD1. CDR1 is MNHNY and CDR2 is SVGAGI in the germline V gene (reference sequence). CDR3 length: 14 residues. The J segment lost 5 bases and the V segment lost 5 bases, leaving 8 bases of the junction unmatched.

This chain joins TRBV7-9 and TRBJ2-2; no reliable D call. The CDR3 is 13 amino acids. Germline CDR1 and CDR2: SEHNR and FQNEAQ (reference sequence). V lost 5 bases and J 9 bases, leaving 13 bases between the germline ends. This chain's CDR3 is CASSQDGARELFF. CDR3 coding DNA: TGTGCCAGCAGCCAGGACGGCGCGCGGGAGCTGTTTTTT.

The V and J genes are TRBV28 and TRBJ1-2, with D tentatively TRBD1 (5 bases). Germline V lookup: CDR1 MDHEN, CDR2 SYDVKM. This CDR3 is built from 16 residues. With 2 bases removed from V and 4 bases from J, the gap between germline ends came to 17 bases. CDR3 coding DNA: TGTGCCAGCAGTTTACAGGGTCAAGGGTACATCTATGGCTACACCTTC. Protein product: CASSLQGQGYIYGYTF.

This sequence joins TRBV6-6 and TRBJ1-2; D is possibly TRBD1 (6 bases). Germline V gene sequence: CDR1 MNHNY, CDR2 SVGAGI (reference sequence). The CDR3 has 14 residues. The ends were cut back, 10 bases at V and 4 bases at J, with 19 bases in the middle. CDR3 nucleotide sequence: TGTGCCACCCTATACGGAGGGGGTGCCTATGGCTACACCTTC. It is translated as CATLYGGGAYGYTF.

The chain employs TRBV21-1 and TRBJ2-5; the table's D call, TRBD1, has no DNA check behind it. TRBV21-1 corresponds to a pseudogene. CDR3 length: 14 residues. The CDR3 nucleotides are TGTGCCAGCAGCGCCCACAGGGAAAGAGAGACCCAGTACTTC. Its translation is CASSAHRERETQYF.

V usage is TRBV29-1 and J usage is TRBJ1-2, with 9 bases lining up with TRBD1. The CDR3 runs 16 residues. The V gene end was trimmed by 0 bases and the J gene end by 0 bases; junction bases not matched to a gene: 5. The germline V gene has CDR1 SQVTM and CDR2 ANQGSEA. The CDR3 DNA reads TGCAGCGTTGAAGAAGGGGGGACAGGGTCTAACTATGGCTACACCTTC. Translation gives CSVEEGGTGSNYGYTF. The full variable domain, completed using reference TRBV29-1 and TRBJ1-2, is SAVISQKPSRDICQRGTSLTIQCQVDSQVTMMFWYRQQPGQSLTLIATANQGSEATYESGFVIDKFPISRPNLTFSTLTVSNMSPEDSSIYLCSVEEGGTGSNYGYTFGSGTRLTVV.

The chain carries TRBV6-6 and TRBJ2-1; D uncertain. From germline, CDR1 is MNHNY and CDR2 SVGAGI (reference sequence). Trimming shortened V by 10 bases and J by 5 bases, and 15 bases separated the two germline ends. The CDR3 length is 13 residues. This CDR3 is CATHRGKNNEQFF. The CDR3 region has the DNA TGTGCCACCCATAGAGGTAAAAACAATGAGCAGTTCTTC.

This chain joins TRBV7-2 and TRBJ2-1; a weak D match, TRBD2 (5 bases). CDR3 length equals 15 residues. The germline gives CDR1 SGHTA, CDR2 FQGNSA. Trimming took 1 base from V and 9 from J, leaving 16 bases between them. CDR3 coding DNA: TGTGCCAGCAGCTTAGGGCCTGGGATAAGCGGTGAGCAGTTCTTC. Amino acids: CASSLGPGISGEQFF.

V gene TRBV2 combines with J gene TRBJ2-3; 10 bases fit TRBD2. CDR3 length: 17 amino acids. CDR1 and CDR2 (germline): SNHLY, FYNNEI. J lost 2 bases, V lost 3 bases, and 8 bases had no gene match. CDR3 residues: CASSDSGGLGDTDTQYF. CDR3 DNA: TGTGCCAGCAGTGATAGCGGGGGGCTTGGTGACACAGATACGCAGTATTTT.

The chain is built from TRBV6-5 and TRBJ2-3; D is possibly TRBD1 or TRBD2 (6 bases each). Germline assignment: CDR1 MNHEY and CDR2 SVGAGI. The CDR3 spans 15 residues. Trimming left V 5 bases short and J 1 base short, with 13 bases between. The CDR3 spells CASSGGGRGTDTQYF. The CDR3 bases are TGTGCCAGCAGTGGAGGGGGAAGGGGCACAGATACGCAGTATTTT.

The rearrangement links TRBV4-1 to TRBJ2-5; D call uncertain. The CDR3 has 14 amino acids. Germline V gene sequence: CDR1 MGHRA, CDR2 YSYEKL. Trimming pared 2 bases from V and 4 bases from J, leaving 11 bases between. In DNA form, the CDR3 reads TGCGCCAGCAGCCAATCGAGCGCCGGAGAGACCCAGTACTTC. This codes for CASSQSSAGETQYF.

Turning to this clone: At the DNA level, this CDR3 is encoded by other sequences in the same sample as well. The J gene is TRBJ2-2, the V gene TRBV5-1; D gene uncertain. Germline CDR1 SGHRS, CDR2 YFSETQ. Trimming left V 0 bases short and J 2 bases short, with 8 bases between. The CDR3 loop spans 15 amino acids. CDR3 protein: CASSLEGSNTGELFF. In DNA form, the CDR3 reads TGCGCCAGCAGCTTGGAGGGCAGTAACACCGGGGAGCTGTTTTTT.

This clone was observed once. The J gene is TRBJ1-5, the V gene TRBV28, with TRBD1 identical over 7 bases. CDR1 MDHEN and CDR2 SYDVKM come from the germline V gene. V lost 5 bases and J lost 10; bases outside the gene matches: 14. The CDR3 length is 15 residues. CDR3 protein: CASSPRDRSTPPQHF. CDR3 DNA sequence: TGTGCCAGCAGTCCCCGGGACAGATCTACTCCACCCCAGCATTTT.

The chain carries TRBV11-2 and TRBJ2-7; tentative D call: TRBD1 (6 bases). V lost 1 base to trimming and J lost 4 bases, with 17 bases between them. The CDR3 sequence is 16 residues long. CDR1 and CDR2 from the germline V gene are SGHAT and FQNNGV. DNA for the CDR3: TGTGCCAGCAGCTTAGGGGTATCTAGGGGGATATACGAGCAGTACTTC. It translates to CASSLGVSRGIYEQYF. The variable domain in full, with the rest retrieved from reference TRBV11-2 and TRBJ2-7, is EAGVAQSPRYKIIEKRQSVAFWCNPISGHATLYWYQQILGQGPKLLIQFQNNGVVDDSQLPKDRFSAERLKGVDSTLKIQPAKLEDSAVYLCASSLGVSRGIYEQYFGPGTRLTVT.

This chain connects TRBV6-1 to TRBJ1-4; no clear D. Trimming shortened V by 4 bases and J by 8 bases, and 11 bases separated the two germline ends. Germline CDR1 is MNHNS and CDR2 is SASEGT. The CDR3 is made up of 13 amino acids. In DNA form, the CDR3 reads TGTGCCAGCAGTGGGGGTGGGCGAGAAAAACTGTTTTTT. It is translated as CASSGGGREKLFF.